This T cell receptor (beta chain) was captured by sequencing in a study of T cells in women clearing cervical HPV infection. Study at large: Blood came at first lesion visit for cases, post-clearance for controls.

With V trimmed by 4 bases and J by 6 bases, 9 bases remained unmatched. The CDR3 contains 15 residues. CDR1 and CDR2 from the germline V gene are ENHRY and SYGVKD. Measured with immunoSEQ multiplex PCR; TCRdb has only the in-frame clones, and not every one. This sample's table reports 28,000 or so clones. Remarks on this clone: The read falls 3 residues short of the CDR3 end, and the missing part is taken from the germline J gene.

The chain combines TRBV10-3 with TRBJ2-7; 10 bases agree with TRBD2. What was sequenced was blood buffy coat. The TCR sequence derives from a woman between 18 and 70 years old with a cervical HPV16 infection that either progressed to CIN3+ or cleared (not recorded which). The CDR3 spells CAISVGSGRASEQYF. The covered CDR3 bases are TGTGCCATCAGTGTGGGAAGCGGGAGGGCCAGCGAG.